This record looks at one TCR beta chain sequence and its context. Antigen unknown. The data originate from a study of response to subunit inactivated influenza vaccine. This CDR3 is 17 amino acids long. V shed 4 bases and J 8 bases; nucleotides not matched to a gene: 16. Germline values: CDR1 SGHRS, CDR2 YFSETQ. MiXCR, run by TCRdb on the RT-PCR reads, gives a single entry per CDR3 protein. The sample comprises approximately 490,000 distinct CDR3 sequences, 6% to 9% of which are singletons, and over 10% rests with the top ten. Overall study results and limits: A suggestion made by the authors is that each seasonal influenza vaccination recruits few new T cells.

This sequence was found in a man aged 45 to 70 who received an inactivated influenza vaccine. This chain uses TRBV5-1 with TRBJ1-2; 11 positions agree with TRBD1. Here the sequenced sample was PBMCs from blood, taken roughly 24 months after vaccination. The CDR3: CASSPRTGGELLGGYTF. CDR3 DNA sequence: TGCGCCAGCAGCCCAAGGACAGGGGGCGAATTGTTGGGCGGCTACACCTTC.